This T cell receptor beta chain was sequenced for a study of CD8 T cells in ankylosing spondylitis. Quantitative 5'-RACE with molecular barcodes produced the TCR beta libraries. TCRdb passed the 5' RACE reads through MiXCR, listing each CDR3 protein once. The profile shows some 200,000 distinct CDR3 sequences, around 13% of them singletons. The ends were cut back, 8 bases at V and 5 bases at J, with 16 bases in the middle. The CDR3 is 13 residues long. Germline values: CDR1 SSHAT, CDR2 FNYEAQ (reference sequence). Broader study findings: A TCR beta motif of under 10 highly homologous variants appeared characteristic of ankylosing spondylitis blood. A subset of motif variants has previously been described in the synovial fluid and blood of reactive arthritis.

Concerning this clonotype: No antigen is known for it.

Sequences were obtained from blood, either unsorted or a sorted T cell fraction (not recorded which). The chain carries TRBV7-7 and TRBJ2-7, with D possibly TRBD2 on 6 matching bases. The sequence was collected from a male donor with ankylosing spondylitis or in good health (not recorded which). CDR3 nucleotides: TGTGCCAGCCCCAAGGCTAGCGCTAACGAGCAGTACTTC. This gives the protein CASPKASANEQYF.